The 5 T cell receptor beta chains below all came from one sample that was sequenced in a study of blood T cell repertoires in COVID-19. TCRdb's copy holds only in-frame clones and misses some; the assay was immunoSEQ multiplex PCR. In the table there are around 150,000 clones, 86% of which are singletons. Material: peripheral blood. The origin of the receptors is a man aged 65 to 79 with acute or convalescent COVID-19.

This chain uses TRBV5-6 with TRBJ2-3; 7 bases are shared with TRBD2. The CDR3 loop spans 16 amino acids. With V trimmed by 4 bases and J by 2 bases, 10 bases remained unmatched. Germline CDR1 is SGHDT and CDR2 is YYEEEE. DNA of the CDR3: TGTGCCAGCAGCGCCGGGACTAACAAGTACACAGATACGCAGTATTTT. Translating gives CASSAGTNKYTDTQYF. Looking up the rest from reference TRBV5-6 and TRBJ2-3 gives the full variable domain: DAGVTQSPTHLIKTRGQQVTLRCSPKSGHDTVSWYQQALGQGPQFIFQYYEEEERQRGNFPDRFSGHQFPNYSSELNVNALLLGDSALYLCASSAGTNKYTDTQYFGPGTRLTVL.

This clone has only one observation. The chain has TRBV24-1 and TRBJ1-5; no definite D call. The CDR3 is made up of 14 amino acids. The V end was cut by 4 bases, the J end by 6 bases, with 12 bases between. The germline CDR1 and CDR2 sequences are KGHDR and SFDVKD. CDR3 DNA: TGTGCCACCAGTGAAGGCCCGCCGGGTCAGCCCCAGCATTTT. Translating it yields CATSEGPPGQPQHF.

The rearrangement links TRBV29-1 to TRBJ2-5; 12 bases line up with TRBD2. Germline V lookup: CDR1 SQVTM, CDR2 ANQGSEA. V was pared by 7 bases and J by 4 bases, with 7 bases of the junction left unmatched. There are 14 residues in the CDR3. DNA of the CDR3: TGCAGCGCCTCGACTAGCGGGAGTGGAGAGACCCAGTACTTC. Amino acids: CSASTSGSGETQYF.

This clone was detected only once. The chain uses TRBV11-2 and TRBJ2-3; no clear D. The germline CDR1 and CDR2 sequences are SGHAT and FQNNGV. This CDR3 has 12 amino acids. Trimming left V 3 bases short and J 6 bases short, with 7 bases between. The CDR3: CASSFWADTQYF. CDR3 DNA: TGTGCCAGCAGCTTTTGGGCGGATACGCAGTATTTT.

The V and J genes are TRBV7-8 and TRBJ2-1; 7 bases align to TRBD1. This CDR3 spans 15 amino acids. Germline V gene data show CDR1 as SGHVS and CDR2 as FQNEAQ. V shed 5 bases and J 1 base; nucleotides not matched to a gene: 5. CDR3 DNA: TGTGCCAGCAGCCGCGGCAGGGGGTCCTACAATGAGCAGTTCTTC. Protein sequence: CASSRGRGSYNEQFF.